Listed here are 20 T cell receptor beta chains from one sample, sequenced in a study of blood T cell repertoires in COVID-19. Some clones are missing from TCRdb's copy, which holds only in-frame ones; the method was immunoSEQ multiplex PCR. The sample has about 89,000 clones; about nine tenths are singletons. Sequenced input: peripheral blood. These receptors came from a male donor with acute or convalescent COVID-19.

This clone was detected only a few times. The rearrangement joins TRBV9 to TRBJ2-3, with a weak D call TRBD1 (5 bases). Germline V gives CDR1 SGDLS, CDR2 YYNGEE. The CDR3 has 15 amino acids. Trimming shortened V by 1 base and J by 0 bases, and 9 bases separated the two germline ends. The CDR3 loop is CASSVKGQSTDTQYF. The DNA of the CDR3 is TGTGCCAGCAGCGTAAAGGGGCAAAGCACAGATACGCAGTATTTT.

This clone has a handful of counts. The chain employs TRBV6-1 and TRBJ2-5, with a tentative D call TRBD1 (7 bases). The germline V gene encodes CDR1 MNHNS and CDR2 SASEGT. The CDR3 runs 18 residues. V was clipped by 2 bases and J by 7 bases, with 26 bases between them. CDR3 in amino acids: CASSEWGGGTEYLGTQYF. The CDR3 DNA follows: TGTGCCAGCAGTGAATGGGGTGGGGGGACAGAGTACTTGGGGACCCAGTACTTC.

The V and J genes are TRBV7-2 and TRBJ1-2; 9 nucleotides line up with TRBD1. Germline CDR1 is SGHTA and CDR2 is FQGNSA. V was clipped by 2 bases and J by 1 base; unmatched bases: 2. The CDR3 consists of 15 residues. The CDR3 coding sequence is TGTGCCAGCAGCTTACAGACAGGGGGTAACTATGGCTACACCTTC. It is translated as CASSLQTGGNYGYTF.

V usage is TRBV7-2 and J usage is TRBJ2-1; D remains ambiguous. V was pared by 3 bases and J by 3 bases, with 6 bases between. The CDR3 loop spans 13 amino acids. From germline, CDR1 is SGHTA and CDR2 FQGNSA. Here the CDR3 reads CASSLYNYNEQFF. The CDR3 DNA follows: TGTGCCAGCAGCTTGTATAACTACAATGAGCAGTTCTTC.

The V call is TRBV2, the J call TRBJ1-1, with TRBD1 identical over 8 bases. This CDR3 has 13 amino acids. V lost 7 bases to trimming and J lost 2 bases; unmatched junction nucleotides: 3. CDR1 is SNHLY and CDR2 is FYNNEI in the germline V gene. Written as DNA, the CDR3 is TGTGCCAGCAAGGGACAGGTTAACACTGAAGCTTTCTTT. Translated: CASKGQVNTEAFF. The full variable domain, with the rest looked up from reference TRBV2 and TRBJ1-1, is EPEVTQTPSHQVTQMGQEVILRCVPISNHLYFYWYRQILGQKVEFLVSFYNNEISEKSEIFDDQFSVERPDGSNFTLKIRSTKLEDSAMYFCASKGQVNTEAFFGQGTRLTVV.

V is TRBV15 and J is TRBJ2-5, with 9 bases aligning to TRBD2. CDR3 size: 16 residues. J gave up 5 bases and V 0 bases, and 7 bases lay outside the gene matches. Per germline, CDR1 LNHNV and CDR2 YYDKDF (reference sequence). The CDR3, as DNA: TGTGCCACCAGCAGAGATGGGCGGGGGGGCCTGGAGACCCAGTACTTC. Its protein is CATSRDGRGGLETQYF.

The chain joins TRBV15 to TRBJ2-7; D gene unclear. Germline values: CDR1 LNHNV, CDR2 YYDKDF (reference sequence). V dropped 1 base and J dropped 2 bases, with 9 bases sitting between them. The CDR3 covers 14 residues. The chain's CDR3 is CATSRGDLTYEQYF. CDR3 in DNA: TGTGCCACCAGCAGAGGAGATTTAACCTACGAGCAGTACTTC.

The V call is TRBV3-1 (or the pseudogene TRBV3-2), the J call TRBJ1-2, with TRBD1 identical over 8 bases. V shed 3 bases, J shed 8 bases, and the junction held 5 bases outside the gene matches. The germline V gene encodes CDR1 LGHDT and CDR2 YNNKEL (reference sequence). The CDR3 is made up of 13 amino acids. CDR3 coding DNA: TGTGCCAGCAGCCAGGTGACAGGGGCCGGCTACACCTTC. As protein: CASSQVTGAGYTF.

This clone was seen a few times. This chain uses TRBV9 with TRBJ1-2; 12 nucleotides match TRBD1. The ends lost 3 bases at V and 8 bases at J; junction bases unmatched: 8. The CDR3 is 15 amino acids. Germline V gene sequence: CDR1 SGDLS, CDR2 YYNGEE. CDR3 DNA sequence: TGTGCCAGCAGCGCCGGGACAGGGGGCGCGGGAGGCTACACCTTC. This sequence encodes CASSAGTGGAGGYTF.

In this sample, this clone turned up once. Here the CDR3 reads CASSAGTSTGELFF. In DNA form, the CDR3 reads TGTGCCAGCAGCGCTGGGACATCCACCGGGGAGCTGTTTTTT. The chain employs TRBV7-8 and TRBJ2-2; D might be TRBD1 (6 bases). V lost 5 bases, J lost 4 bases, and 11 bases lay in between. The CDR3 consists of 14 residues. Germline V gene data show CDR1 as SGHVS and CDR2 as FQNEAQ.

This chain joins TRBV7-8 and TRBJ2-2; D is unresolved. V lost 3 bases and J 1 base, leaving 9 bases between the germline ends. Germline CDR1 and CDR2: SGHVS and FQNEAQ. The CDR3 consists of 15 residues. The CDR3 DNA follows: TGTGCCAGCAGCTTCCCCCTATGGAACACCGGGGAGCTGTTTTTT. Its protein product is CASSFPLWNTGELFF.

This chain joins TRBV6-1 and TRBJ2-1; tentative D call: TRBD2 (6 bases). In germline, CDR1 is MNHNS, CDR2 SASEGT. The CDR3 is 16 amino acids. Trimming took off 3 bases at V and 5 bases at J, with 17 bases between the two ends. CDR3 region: CASSDRTPEGDNEQFF. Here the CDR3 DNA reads TGTGCCAGCAGTGACCGGACTCCGGAGGGCGACAATGAGCAGTTCTTC.

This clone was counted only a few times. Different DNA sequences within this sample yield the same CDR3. In DNA, the CDR3 is TGTGCCAGCAGGACAGGGGGCACTGAAGCTTTCTTT. Protein sequence: CASRTGGTEAFF. The rearrangement links TRBV6-5 to TRBJ1-1; 9 bases line up with TRBD1. The ends lost 6 bases at V and 4 bases at J; junction bases unmatched: 0. The CDR3 covers 12 residues. Germline V gene lookup returns CDR1 MNHEY and CDR2 SVGAGI.

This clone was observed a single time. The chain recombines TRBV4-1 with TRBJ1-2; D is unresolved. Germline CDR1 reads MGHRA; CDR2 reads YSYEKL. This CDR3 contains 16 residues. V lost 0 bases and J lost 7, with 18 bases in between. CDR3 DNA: TGCGCCAGCAGCCAAGATATTGGGGAGAAGGGCGCTGGCTACACCTTC. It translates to CASSQDIGEKGAGYTF.

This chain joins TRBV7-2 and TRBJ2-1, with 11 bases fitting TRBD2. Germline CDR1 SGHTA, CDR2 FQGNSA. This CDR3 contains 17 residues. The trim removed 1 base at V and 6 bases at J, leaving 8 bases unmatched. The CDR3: CASSLVAGGMLGNEQFF. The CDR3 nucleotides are TGTGCCAGCAGCTTAGTAGCGGGGGGGATGTTGGGCAATGAGCAGTTCTTC.

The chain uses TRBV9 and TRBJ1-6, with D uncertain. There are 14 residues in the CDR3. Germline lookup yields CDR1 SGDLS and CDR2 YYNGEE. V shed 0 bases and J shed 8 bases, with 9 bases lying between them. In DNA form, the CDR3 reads TGTGCCAGCAGCGTAGCTACCTCTCATTCACCCCTCCACTTT. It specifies CASSVATSHSPLHF.

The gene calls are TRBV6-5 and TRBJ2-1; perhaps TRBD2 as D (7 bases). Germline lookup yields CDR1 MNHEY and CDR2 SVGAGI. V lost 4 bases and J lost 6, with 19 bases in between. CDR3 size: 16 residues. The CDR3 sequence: CASSSRQRGGINEQFF. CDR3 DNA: TGTGCCAGCAGTTCCCGTCAGAGGGGGGGCATCAATGAGCAGTTCTTC.

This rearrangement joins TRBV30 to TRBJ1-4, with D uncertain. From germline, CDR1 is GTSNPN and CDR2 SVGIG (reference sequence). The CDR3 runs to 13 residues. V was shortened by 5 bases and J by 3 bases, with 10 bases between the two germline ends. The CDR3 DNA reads TGTGCCTGGGGGTCGGCGGCTAATGAAAAACTGTTTTTT. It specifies CAWGSAANEKLFF.

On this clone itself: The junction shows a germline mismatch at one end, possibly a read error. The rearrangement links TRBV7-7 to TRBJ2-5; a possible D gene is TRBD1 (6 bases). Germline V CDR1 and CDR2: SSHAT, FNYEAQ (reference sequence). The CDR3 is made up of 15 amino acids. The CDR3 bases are TGTGCTAGCAGCTTAGCAGGGGTTGGCCAAGAGACCCAGTACTTC. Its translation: CASSLAGVGQETQYF.

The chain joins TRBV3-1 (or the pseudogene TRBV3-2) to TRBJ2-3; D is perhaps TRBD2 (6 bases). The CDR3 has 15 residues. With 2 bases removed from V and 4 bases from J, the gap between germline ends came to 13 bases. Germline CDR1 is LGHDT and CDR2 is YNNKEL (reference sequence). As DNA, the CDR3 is TGTGCCAGCAGCCAAAGGGGACTGGTCCCAGATACGCAGTATTTT. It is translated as CASSQRGLVPDTQYF.